This entry lists 30 T cell receptor beta chains sequenced from one sample in a study of cytotoxic CD8 clonotypes in ibrutinib-treated CLL. Method: immunoSEQ multiplex PCR; TCRdb's copy keeps in-frame clones and lacks some. Among 250,000 to 350,000 clones listed, more than 70% were seen once. This specimen was PBMCs, taken at disease progression, from a patient treated with ibrutinib. These receptor sequences come from a human donor with chronic lymphocytic leukemia.

This chain links TRBV2 with TRBJ1-5, with D uncertain. The V gene lost 8 bases and the J gene lost 0 bases, with 8 bases spanning the gap. The CDR3 consists of 13 residues. CDR1 is SNHLY and CDR2 is FYNNEI in the germline V gene. The CDR3 region has the DNA TGTGCCAGCCGGCGGTATAGCAATCAGCCCCAGCATTTT. This gives the protein CASRRYSNQPQHF.

V usage is TRBV5-6 and J usage is TRBJ2-2; no clear D gene. Germline V gene lookup returns CDR1 SGHDT and CDR2 YYEEEE. This CDR3 has 16 amino acids. V lost 5 bases to trimming and J lost 0 bases, with 14 bases between them. Here the CDR3 reads CASRRFKVANTGELFF. CDR3 nucleotide sequence: TGTGCCAGCAGAAGATTCAAGGTCGCGAACACCGGGGAGCTGTTTTTT.

The V call is TRBV4-3, the J call TRBJ1-4; D remains unclear. V was clipped by 1 base and J by 8 bases, with 11 bases between them. CDR1 is LGHNA and CDR2 is YSLEER in the germline V gene. CDR3 length: 14 residues. Written as DNA, the CDR3 is TGCGCCAGCAGCCAAGGATCTGATGGCGAAAAACTGTTTTTT. As protein: CASSQGSDGEKLFF.

The V and J genes are TRBV9 and TRBJ2-3; D not resolved. The CDR3 totals 15 residues. The germline V gene encodes CDR1 SGDLS and CDR2 YYNGEE. Trimming took 0 bases from V and 5 from J, leaving 13 bases between them. CDR3 loop: CASSVGGLGRDTQYF. CDR3 coding DNA: TGTGCCAGCAGCGTAGGGGGTTTAGGAAGAGATACGCAGTATTTT.

V usage is TRBV14 and J usage is TRBJ2-1, with 7 nucleotides matching TRBD1. The CDR3 runs to 19 residues. V shed 0 bases and J 0 bases; nucleotides not matched to a gene: 11. CDR1 and CDR2 from the germline V gene are SGHDN and FVKESK. The CDR3 bases are TGTGCCAGCAGCCAAGAGGGGACAGCTCATAGGAGCTCCTACAATGAGCAGTTCTTC. Translation gives CASSQEGTAHRSSYNEQFF.

The chain employs TRBV2 and TRBJ2-4; TRBD1 agrees at 11 bases. The CDR3 sequence is 13 residues long. The V gene end was trimmed by 6 bases and the J gene end by 7 bases; junction bases not matched to a gene: 2. The germline gives CDR1 SNHLY, CDR2 FYNNEI. The CDR3 DNA reads TGTGCCAGCAGGGGACAGGGGGGGAACATTCAGTACTTC. Translation: CASRGQGGNIQYF.

The chain is built from TRBV28 and TRBJ1-1, with TRBD1 identical over 7 bases. In germline, CDR1 is MDHEN, CDR2 SYDVKM. The trim removed 2 bases at V and 5 bases at J, leaving 5 bases unmatched. There are 14 residues in the CDR3. The CDR3 sequence: CASSLNQGVTEAFF. The CDR3 bases are TGTGCCAGCAGTTTAAACCAGGGGGTAACTGAAGCTTTCTTT.

The chain recombines TRBV7-6 with TRBJ2-1, with TRBD2 matching over 15 bases. The J segment lost 9 bases and the V segment lost 2 bases, leaving 5 bases of the junction unmatched. The V gene's germline CDR1 is SGHVS and CDR2 FNYEAQ. The CDR3 runs 16 residues. The CDR3 loop reads CASSLRTSGGAGEQFF. The CDR3, as DNA: TGTGCCAGCAGCTTAAGGACTAGCGGGGGGGCCGGTGAGCAGTTCTTC.

This clone was detected once. The CDR3 protein is CSVDDKGVYGYTF. The CDR3 DNA reads TGCAGCGTTGACGACAAGGGGGTCTATGGCTACACCTTC. The V gene is TRBV29-1, the J gene TRBJ1-2; a possible D gene is TRBD1 (6 bases). The germline V gene encodes CDR1 SQVTM and CDR2 ANQGSEA. The CDR3 contains 13 residues. The V and J ends lost 3 bases and 4 bases respectively, with 12 bases between them.

V gene TRBV11-2 combines with J gene TRBJ1-1, with 10 bases that match TRBD1. V lost 1 base to trimming and J lost 1 base; unmatched junction nucleotides: 12. The CDR3 loop spans 19 amino acids. Germline CDR1 SGHAT, CDR2 FQNNGV. The CDR3 bases are TGTGCCAGCAGCTTAGGACGACAGGGGGCGCTTCTGGGGAACACTGAAGCTTTCTTT. Translation: CASSLGRQGALLGNTEAFF. Combining the CDR3 with reference TRBV11-2 and TRBJ1-1 gives the whole variable domain EAGVAQSPRYKIIEKRQSVAFWCNPISGHATLYWYQQILGQGPKLLIQFQNNGVVDDSQLPKDRFSAERLKGVDSTLKIQPAKLEDSAVYLCASSLGRQGALLGNTEAFFGQGTRLTVV.

This chain uses TRBV9 with TRBJ2-7; possibly TRBD1 for D (5 bases). The germline V gene has CDR1 SGDLS and CDR2 YYNGEE. V was clipped by 0 bases and J by 5 bases, with 12 bases between them. This CDR3 spans 14 amino acids. In nucleotides, the CDR3 is TGTGCCAGCAGCGTAGTGGAAGGGGCCGACGAGCAGTACTTC. This encodes CASSVVEGADEQYF.

The J gene is TRBJ2-7, the V gene TRBV11-1; D perhaps matches TRBD1 (5 bases). Trimming took off 2 bases at V and 3 bases at J, with 8 bases between the two ends. Germline assignment: CDR1 SGHAT and CDR2 FQDESV (reference sequence). The CDR3 is 13 amino acids. The CDR3 DNA follows: TGTGCCAGCAGCTTAAAGGGGATCTACGAGCAGTACTTC. It specifies CASSLKGIYEQYF.

The chain recombines TRBV18 with TRBJ2-7; D not resolved. The V gene's germline CDR1 is KGHSH and CDR2 LQKENI. V lost 5 bases to trimming and J lost 0 bases, with 17 bases between them. CDR3 length equals 16 residues. CDR3 nucleotide sequence: TGTGCCAGCTCAGACCCGTTGTCTACGGGCTCCTACGAGCAGTACTTC. It yields the protein CASSDPLSTGSYEQYF.

This clone was counted between two and nine times. The chain carries TRBV27 and TRBJ2-3; D uncertain. Germline CDR1 MNHEY, CDR2 SMNVEV (reference sequence). CDR3 length equals 11 residues. The germline V and J ends were trimmed by 6 bases and 0 bases, with 1 base remaining between them. The CDR3 loop reads CASRSTDTQYF. CDR3 nucleotide sequence: TGTGCCAGCAGAAGCACAGATACGCAGTATTTT.

This sequence joins TRBV15 and TRBJ1-2, with TRBD1 as a possible D gene (5 bases). This CDR3 is built from 13 residues. Germline-derived CDR1 and CDR2 are LNHNV and YYDKDF (reference sequence). Trimming pared 6 bases from V and 4 bases from J, leaving 12 bases between. The CDR3 reads CATSRDGAYGYTF. As DNA, the CDR3 is TGTGCCACCAGTAGGGACGGAGCCTATGGCTACACCTTC.

The chain links TRBV18 to TRBJ2-7, with TRBD1 matching 8 bases. The CDR3 sequence is 13 residues long. Trimming took 4 bases from V and 6 from J; bases not matched to a gene: 5. Per germline, CDR1 KGHSH and CDR2 LQKENI. DNA of the CDR3: TGTGCCAGCTCACGGACAGGGAATGGCGAGCAGTACTTC. It yields the protein CASSRTGNGEQYF.

The sample holds a few counts of this clone. V usage is TRBV6-5 and J usage is TRBJ2-1; D gene uncertain. This CDR3 contains 13 residues. Looked up from germline, CDR1 is MNHEY and CDR2 is SVGAGI. V was cut by 1 base and J by 4 bases, with 5 bases left in between. The DNA of the CDR3 is TGTGCCAGCAGTTACTGGGGATACAATGAGCAGTTCTTC. This gives the protein CASSYWGYNEQFF.

In its sample, this clone was seen a few times. This chain connects TRBV10-3 to TRBJ1-2; 7 bases map to TRBD1. The CDR3 is made up of 14 amino acids. Per germline, CDR1 ENHRY and CDR2 SYGVKD. Trimming cost V 1 base and J 7 bases; bases outside gene matches: 6. The CDR3 DNA reads as TGTGCCATCAGTGAGTTCATAGGGGGCTCTGGCTACACCTTC. Translated, it gives CAISEFIGGSGYTF.

V usage is TRBV4-1 and J usage is TRBJ2-7; D may be TRBD1 or TRBD2 (5 bases each). V dropped 1 base and J dropped 2 bases, with 12 bases sitting between them. Germline-derived CDR1 and CDR2 are MGHRA and YSYEKL. The CDR3 sequence is 15 residues long. As DNA, the CDR3 is TGCGCCAGCAGCCAAGCGTTGGGGGTAACCTACGAGCAGTACTTC. This translates into CASSQALGVTYEQYF.

This rearrangement joins TRBV9 to TRBJ2-5; weak D call: TRBD1 (7 bases). With 4 bases removed from V and 0 bases from J, the gap between germline ends came to 10 bases. The CDR3 sequence is 14 residues long. Germline loops: CDR1 SGDLS, CDR2 YYNGEE. Written as DNA, the CDR3 is TGTGCCAGCAGCCAGGGGGGAAACCAAGAGACCCAGTACTTC. Translation gives CASSQGGNQETQYF.

This clone has just a few counts. This chain joins TRBV6-6 and TRBJ2-7; 9 bases line up with TRBD2. V lost 2 bases, J lost 6 bases, and 11 bases stayed unmatched. CDR3 length: 16 amino acids. CDR1 is MNHNY and CDR2 is SVGAGI in the germline V gene (reference sequence). The CDR3 here is CASSYMAAGGPGEQYF. Here the CDR3 DNA reads TGTGCCAGCAGTTACATGGCGGCGGGGGGGCCAGGCGAGCAGTACTTC.

In DNA form, the CDR3 reads TGTGCCAGTAGTATCAAGTTAGCGGGAGTTGGCACAGATACGCAGTATTTT. It yields the protein CASSIKLAGVGTDTQYF. The rearrangement joins TRBV19 to TRBJ2-3, with 9 nucleotides matching TRBD2. After removal of 3 bases from V and 1 base from J, the junction contained 8 bases not matched to a gene. CDR3 length equals 17 residues. Germline V gives CDR1 LNHDA, CDR2 SQIVND (reference sequence).

The chain combines TRBV6-5 with TRBJ1-1, with 10 bases fitting TRBD1. The V and J ends lost 4 bases and 0 bases, in that order; junction bases with no gene match: 5. Germline V CDR1 and CDR2: MNHEY, SVGAGI. The CDR3 is 16 residues long. Here the CDR3 DNA reads TGTGCCAGCAGTTCGCGACAGGGGGCGCTGAACACTGAAGCTTTCTTT. Its protein product is CASSSRQGALNTEAFF.

The CDR3 loop is CASSVAGRGNEQFF. The CDR3 bases are TGTGCCAGCAGCGTAGCTGGCAGGGGCAATGAGCAGTTCTTC. The chain has TRBV9 and TRBJ2-1, with D maybe TRBD1 (6 bases). The CDR3 runs to 14 residues. Per the germline V gene, CDR1 is SGDLS and CDR2 is YYNGEE. The V end was cut by 0 bases, the J end by 6 bases, with 10 bases between.

V gene TRBV19 combines with J gene TRBJ2-7; possible D gene TRBD1, 5 bases. The CDR3 is 13 residues long. Trimming removed 2 bases from V and 5 bases from J, with 10 bases in between. CDR1 and CDR2 from the germline V gene are LNHDA and SQIVND (reference sequence). The CDR3 coding sequence is TGTGCCAGTAGTATATCAGGGTTGCACGAGCAGTACTTC. This translates into CASSISGLHEQYF.

This chain joins TRBV14 and TRBJ1-2; D gene ambiguous. The CDR3 has 13 amino acids. Germline CDR1 and CDR2: SGHDN and FVKESK. V was cut by 4 bases and J by 6 bases, with 12 bases left in between. In nucleotides, the CDR3 is TGTGCCAGCAGCCTAGCGGGGTTACATGGCTACACCTTC. Translation: CASSLAGLHGYTF.

The chain has TRBV2 and TRBJ2-7; possibly TRBD2 for D (6 bases). CDR3 length: 14 residues. Germline-derived CDR1 and CDR2 are SNHLY and FYNNEI. V lost 9 bases, J lost 0 bases, and 15 bases lay in between. CDR3 bases: TGTGCCAGGGAGGGGACGTCTGGCTCCTACGAGCAGTACTTC. It translates to CAREGTSGSYEQYF.

V gene TRBV6-1 combines with J gene TRBJ2-2; 8 nucleotides agree with TRBD1. V dropped 7 bases and J dropped 0; count of bases not matched to a gene: 4. The CDR3 has 15 amino acids. Germline V lookup: CDR1 MNHNS, CDR2 SASEGT. CDR3 in amino acids: CASMTGASNTGELFF. In DNA, the CDR3 is TGTGCCAGCATGACAGGGGCCTCGAACACCGGGGAGCTGTTTTTT.

This chain connects TRBV9 to TRBJ2-7; 9 bases are shared with TRBD2. Losses at the gene ends were 0 bases for V and 7 bases for J; bases not matched to a gene: 14. Germline V gene lookup returns CDR1 SGDLS and CDR2 YYNGEE. The length of the CDR3 is 17 residues. CDR3 DNA sequence: TGTGCCAGCAGCGTAGTTCCCGGACTAGCGCTACCTACTGAGCAGTACTTC. Amino acids: CASSVVPGLALPTEQYF.

The V and J genes are TRBV18 and TRBJ1-4, with 8 nucleotides matching TRBD1. The J segment lost 13 bases and the V segment lost 0 bases, leaving 10 bases of the junction unmatched. Looked up from germline, CDR1 is KGHSH and CDR2 is LQKENI. This CDR3 spans 15 amino acids. CDR3 sequence reads: CASSPPVLGQGLLFF. The CDR3 bases are TGTGCCAGCTCACCACCCGTGCTAGGACAGGGTTTACTGTTTTTT.